This T cell receptor beta chain was sequenced in a study of tumor and adjacent non-tumor tissue in lung cancer. For the study at large: Samples averaged roughly 4.3 million productive TCRbeta reads each.

This clonotype has only one observation. At one of its ends the junction is not consistent with the germline gene, which may arise from a read error. Germline loops: CDR1 LGHNA, CDR2 YNFKEQ. There are 14 residues in the CDR3. The template was RNA from unsorted bulk tissue. Newly diagnosed lung cancer patients had thoracic surgery in China, August–late 2014, without prior chemotherapy. A modified ARM-PCR protocol with three rounds of nested PCR amplified TCRbeta. TCRdb re-called the multiplex PCR reads through MiXCR, storing one row per CDR3 protein. This table has about 110,000 distinct CDR3 sequences, 84% appearing once.

Sequenced material: lung tumor tissue. The receptor was derived from a man between 65 and 85 years old with non-small cell lung cancer. The chain joins TRBV4-2 to TRBJ2-7; 8 bases fit TRBD1. CDR3 residues: CASSQGQGHYGQYF. CDR3 bases: TGCGCCAGCAGCCAAGGACAGGGTCACTACGGGCAGTACTTC.